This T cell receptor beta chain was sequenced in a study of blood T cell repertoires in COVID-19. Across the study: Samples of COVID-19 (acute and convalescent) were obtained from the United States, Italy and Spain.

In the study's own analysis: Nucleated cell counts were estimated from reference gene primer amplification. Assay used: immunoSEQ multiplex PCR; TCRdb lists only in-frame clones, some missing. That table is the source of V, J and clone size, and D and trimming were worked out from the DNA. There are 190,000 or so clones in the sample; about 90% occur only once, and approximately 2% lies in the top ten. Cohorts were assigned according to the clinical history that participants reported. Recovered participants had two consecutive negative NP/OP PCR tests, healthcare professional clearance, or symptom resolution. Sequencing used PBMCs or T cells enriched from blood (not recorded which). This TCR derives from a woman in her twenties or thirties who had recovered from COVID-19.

The CDR3 here is CASSPQGTGELFF. DNA for the CDR3: TGTGCCAGCAGCCCTCAGGGCACCGGGGAGCTGTTTTTT. The chain carries TRBV7-9 and TRBJ2-2; possible D gene TRBD1, 5 bases. The V and J ends lost 5 bases and 4 bases respectively, with 8 bases between them. Germline CDR1 reads SEHNR; CDR2 reads FQNEAQ (reference sequence). The CDR3 runs to 13 residues.